This T cell receptor (beta chain) was identified in a study of response to subunit inactivated influenza vaccine. From germline, CDR1 is SGHVS and CDR2 FQNEAQ. V lost 2 bases, J lost 6 bases, and 10 bases lay in between. CDR3 length: 14 residues. TCRdb passed the RT-PCR reads through MiXCR, listing each CDR3 protein once. Here the sample spans some 540,000 distinct CDR3 sequences, roughly 23% being singletons. Separately, the same data were catalogued under a study of T cells expressing NK-cell markers. From that second work: Beta-chain TCR cDNA was generated via 5'RACE template switching with UMIs.

This TCR came from a man aged 50 to 60 who received an inactivated influenza vaccine. Sequences were derived from CD4+ T cells sorted from PBMCs, sampled approximately 12 days after vaccination. V gene TRBV7-8 combines with J gene TRBJ2-2; a weak D match, TRBD2 (6 bases). The CDR3 DNA sequence: TGTGCCAGCAGCTTAAAGTGGGAGGCCGGGGAGCTGTTTTTT. Encoded protein: CASSLKWEAGELFF.